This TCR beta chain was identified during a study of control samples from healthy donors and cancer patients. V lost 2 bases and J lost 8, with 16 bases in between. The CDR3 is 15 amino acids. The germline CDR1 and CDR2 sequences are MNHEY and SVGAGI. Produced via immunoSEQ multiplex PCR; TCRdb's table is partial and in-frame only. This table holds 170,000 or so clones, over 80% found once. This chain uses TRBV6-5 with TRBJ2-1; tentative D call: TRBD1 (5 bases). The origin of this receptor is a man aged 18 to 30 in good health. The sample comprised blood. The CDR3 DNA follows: TGTGCCAGCAGTTACGAGACAGTTTCTCGGGATGAGCAGTTCTTC. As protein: CASSYETVSRDEQFF.